Following are 6 T cell receptor beta chains from one sample sequenced in a study of cytomegalovirus exposure and HLA in healthy donors. PCR primers comprised 60 Vbeta and 13 Jbeta primers. Produced via immunoSEQ multiplex PCR; TCRdb's table is partial and in-frame only. This sample has some 160,000 clones, with 65% to 80% found just once. The material sequenced was PBMCs. The receptors stem from a woman aged 30 to 39 in good health and CMV-seronegative.

The CDR3 protein is CASSPLGGTEAFF. The CDR3 bases are TGTGCCAGTAGTCCCCTCGGGGGCACTGAAGCTTTCTTT. The chain carries TRBV19 and TRBJ1-1, with D possibly TRBD1 on 5 matching bases. The V end was cut by 5 bases, the J end by 4 bases, with 11 bases between. The CDR3 runs 13 residues. Germline CDR1 and CDR2: LNHDA and SQIVND (reference sequence).

The chain links TRBV6-1 to TRBJ1-2; tentatively, D is TRBD1 (5 bases). The V end was cut by 3 bases, the J end by 1 base, with 12 bases between. Germline V gene lookup returns CDR1 MNHNS and CDR2 SASEGT. The CDR3 contains 15 residues. The CDR3 is CASSDRQGNNYGYTF. CDR3 nucleotide sequence: TGTGCCAGCAGTGATCGCCAGGGAAATAACTATGGCTACACCTTC.

The rearrangement uses TRBV27 and TRBJ2-7; 7 bases line up with TRBD1. Germline CDR1 and CDR2: MNHEY and SMNVEV (reference sequence). The CDR3 length is 14 residues. V was pared by 5 bases and J by 3 bases, with 7 bases of the junction left unmatched. The CDR3, as DNA: TGTGCCAGCAGTATCGCTAACAGGGGCTACGAGCAGTACTTC. Its translation is CASSIANRGYEQYF.

The chain uses TRBV11-1 and TRBJ2-7, with 9 bases lining up with TRBD1. The trim removed 5 bases at V and 4 bases at J, leaving 6 bases unmatched. There are 14 residues in the CDR3. CDR1 and CDR2 from the germline V gene are SGHAT and FQDESV (reference sequence). The chain's CDR3 is CASSEGTGWYEQYF. The CDR3 DNA reads as TGTGCCAGCAGCGAGGGGACAGGGTGGTACGAGCAGTACTTC.

This clone occurred once. This chain links TRBV27 with TRBJ2-7, with TRBD1 identical over 8 bases. V lost 6 bases, J lost 5 bases, and 12 bases stayed unmatched. The V gene's germline CDR1 is MNHEY and CDR2 SMNVEV (reference sequence). The CDR3 is made up of 15 amino acids. The CDR3 is CASSLTGGAFDEQYF. CDR3 in DNA: TGTGCCAGCAGCTTAACAGGGGGAGCGTTCGACGAGCAGTACTTC.

The chain's CDR3 is CASSYTGTGRGGYTF. The DNA for the CDR3 is TGTGCCAGCAGTTATACCGGGACAGGGAGGGGTGGCTACACCTTC. The V gene is TRBV6-5, the J gene TRBJ1-2; 9 bases agree with TRBD1. This CDR3 spans 15 amino acids. Germline V gives CDR1 MNHEY, CDR2 SVGAGI. Unmatched junction bases numbered 9, after V lost 3 bases and J lost 7 bases.